This TCR beta chain was sequenced during a study of cytomegalovirus exposure and HLA in healthy donors. Overall study results and limits: Most likely, a cluster of highly shared sequence variants arose as a sequencing artifact. As a later analysis showed, several of the most significant clusters appeared to be linked to common viral pathogens.

In regard to this clone: As yet, its antigen is unknown.

The CDR3 runs to 17 residues. Both 60 Vbeta primers and 13 Jbeta primers went into the PCR. The data were produced by immunoSEQ multiplex PCR, yet TCRdb's version contains in-frame clones alone and is incomplete. The sample yields about 98,000 clones, less than 85% seen once. The sequenced sample consisted of PBMCs. This chain connects TRBV21-1 to TRBJ2-7; the D segment call TRBD1 is taken from the table without a DNA check. TRBV21-1 is listed as a pseudogene. The receptor comes from a man aged 35-49 years in good health and CMV-seronegative. CDR3 nucleotide sequence: TGTGCCAGCCCTCTCGGGACAGGGGGTTTTAGCTCCTACGAGCAGTACTTC. Translating it yields CASPLGTGGFSSYEQYF.